The 9 T cell receptor beta chains given below trace back to one sample, sequenced in a study of blood T cells in healthy people across ages. Together with a sample-barcoded 5' primer, a J-beta primer mix was included in a second PCR lasting about 6 to 11 cycles. From the 5' RACE reads, TCRdb called clonotypes with MiXCR, one entry per CDR3 protein. The table shows about 570,000 distinct CDR3 sequences, with roughly 29% occurring only once. Material: blood. The receptors stem from a woman between 65 and 79 years old in good health.

This clonotype has just a few counts. The V call is TRBV10-2, the J call TRBJ1-2; 12 bases fit TRBD1. The V and J ends lost 6 bases and 3 bases, in that order; junction bases with no gene match: 5. Germline V gene data show CDR1 as WSHSY and CDR2 as SAAADI. There are 15 residues in the CDR3. This CDR3 is CASRQGQGADYGYTF. CDR3 DNA sequence: TGCGCCAGCAGGCAGGGACAGGGGGCCGACTATGGCTACACCTTC.

The rearrangement uses TRBV12-3 or TRBV12-4 and TRBJ2-2, with TRBD1 identical over 12 bases. V was pared by 6 bases and J by 7 bases, with 3 bases of the junction left unmatched. This CDR3 has 14 residues. The CDR3 is CASRGQGASGELFF. CDR3 in DNA: TGTGCCAGCAGGGGACAGGGGGCTAGCGGGGAGCTGTTTTTT.

This clonotype was picked up a small number of times. The chain carries TRBV7-2 and TRBJ2-5; weak D call: TRBD2 (6 bases). The J call is uncertain, as TRBJ2-1 better fits the DNA end. Germline CDR1 SGHTA, CDR2 FQGNSA. The CDR3 has 13 amino acids. The CDR3, as DNA: TGTGCCAGCAGCTTAAGGGACTTAAATGAGCAGTTCTTC. It codes for CASSLRDLNEQFF.

This clonotype was found a few times. The chain carries TRBV19 and TRBJ1-2; D may be TRBD1 (5 bases). Per germline, CDR1 LNHDA and CDR2 SQIVND (reference sequence). The V and J ends lost 5 bases and 8 bases respectively, with 12 bases between them. The CDR3 is made up of 12 amino acids. Written as DNA, the CDR3 is TGTGCCAGTAGTTGGCATTGGGGGGGCTACACCTTC. Amino acids: CASSWHWGGYTF.

CDR3 DNA: TGTGCCAGCAGCCCCCTCCCAGGGGCCCAAAATGAGCAGTTCTTC. Protein: CASSPLPGAQNEQFF. The chain combines TRBV11-2 with TRBJ2-5, with D possibly TRBD1 on 6 matching bases. The closer fit of TRBJ2-1 to the DNA end suggests the J call may be wrong. This CDR3 spans 15 amino acids. Germline CDR1 SGHAT, CDR2 FQNNGV.

The rearrangement uses TRBV29-1 and TRBJ2-5, with D perhaps TRBD1 or TRBD2 (7 bases each). The V gene lost 6 bases and the J gene lost 4 bases, with 21 bases spanning the gap. The CDR3 extends over 15 amino acids. The V gene's germline CDR1 is SQVTM and CDR2 ANQGSEA. The CDR3 DNA reads TGCAGCGTGGATACCAGGGGGACGGGGGGAGAGACCCAGTACTTC. Amino acid sequence: CSVDTRGTGGETQYF.

The genes are TRBV7-9 and TRBJ2-7; tentatively, D is TRBD1 or TRBD2 (5 bases each). This CDR3 is built from 14 residues. Germline assignment: CDR1 SEHNR and CDR2 FQNEAQ (reference sequence). The V end lost 5 bases, the J end lost 2 bases, and 13 bases lay between the germline ends. The CDR3 nucleotides read TGTGCCAGCAGCCGGGACGTAGACCCCTACGAGCAGTACTTC. Protein: CASSRDVDPYEQYF.

This chain uses TRBV7-2 with TRBJ2-7, with 8 bases fitting TRBD1. V lost 10 bases and J lost 0; bases outside the gene matches: 5. The CDR3 is 13 residues long. The germline CDR1 and CDR2 sequences are SGHTA and FQGNSA. In DNA form, the CDR3 reads TGTGCCACCAGTACAGGGGGCTCCTACGAGCAGTACTTC. Translated, it gives CATSTGGSYEQYF.

On this clonotype itself: This may come from a read error, since a much larger clone is one base off. The rearrangement joins TRBV5-5 to TRBJ2-5; D is tentatively TRBD1 or TRBD2 (5 bases each). V was pared by 3 bases and J by 1 base, with 10 bases between. This CDR3 comprises 14 residues. Germline V gene sequence: CDR1 SGHKS, CDR2 YYEKEE (reference sequence). CDR3 region: CASSWLGTQETQYF. As DNA, the CDR3 is TGTGCCAGCAGCTGGTTGGGGACCCAAGAGACCCAGTACTTC.